The 6 T cell receptor beta chains listed next were all sequenced from one sample in a study of blood T cell repertoires in COVID-19. Measured with immunoSEQ multiplex PCR; TCRdb has only the in-frame clones, and not every one. This sample has about 140,000 clones, with around 84% found just once. Source material: peripheral blood. The receptors here all came from a woman in her sixties or seventies with acute or convalescent COVID-19.

The chain is built from TRBV4-3 and TRBJ1-6, with 7 nucleotides matching TRBD1. The CDR3 has 16 amino acids. CDR1 and CDR2 (germline): LGHNA, YSLEER. Germline trimming cut 0 bases from V and 4 bases from J; bases unmatched to any gene: 3. The CDR3 here is CASSQDLTGYNSPLHF. The CDR3, as DNA: TGCGCCAGCAGCCAAGATCTGACAGGGTATAATTCACCCCTCCACTTT.

The J gene is TRBJ1-2, the V gene TRBV19; D may be TRBD1 (6 bases). Germline V gene data show CDR1 as LNHDA and CDR2 as SQIVND (reference sequence). V was cut by 5 bases and J by 2 bases, with 15 bases left in between. This CDR3 contains 15 residues. For the CDR3, the DNA is TGTGCCAGTAGTGACGAGGACAGCAGAAACTATGGCTACACCTTC. This encodes CASSDEDSRNYGYTF.

V gene TRBV14 combines with J gene TRBJ2-1; D is possibly TRBD1 (7 bases). Germline V gene sequence: CDR1 SGHDN, CDR2 FVKESK. V was trimmed by 3 bases and J by 4 bases, leaving 13 bases between them. CDR3 length: 15 residues. CDR3 DNA sequence: TGTGCCAGCAGCCACGACAGGGACTGGTACAATGAGCAGTTCTTC. Protein sequence: CASSHDRDWYNEQFF.

The V call is TRBV30, the J call TRBJ1-1; D possibly corresponds to TRBD1 (5 bases). The CDR3 is made up of 13 amino acids. V was cut by 2 bases and J by 3 bases, with 10 bases left in between. Germline V gives CDR1 GTSNPN, CDR2 SVGIG (reference sequence). CDR3 region: CAWSPGRYTEAFF. CDR3 nucleotide sequence: TGTGCCTGGAGTCCAGGGCGTTACACTGAAGCTTTCTTT. The full variable domain, rest sourced from reference TRBV30 and TRBJ1-1, is SQTIHQWPATLVQPVGSPLSLECTVEGTSNPNLYWYRQAAGRGLQLLFYSVGIGQISSEVPQNLSASRPQDRQFILSSKKLLLSDSGFYLCAWSPGRYTEAFFGQGTRLTVV.

This clone was detected a few times. This CDR3 is also generated by other DNA sequences in the sample. V is TRBV7-3 and J is TRBJ2-3, with 9 positions matching TRBD2. CDR1 SGHTA and CDR2 FQGTGA come from the germline V gene. This CDR3 has 15 residues. The junction had 3 bases not matched to a gene; V was cut back by 5 bases and J by 0 bases. The CDR3, as DNA: TGTGCCAGCAGCCGAGCGGGGGGTAGCACAGATACGCAGTATTTT. Translating gives CASSRAGGSTDTQYF. Full variable domain (outside the CDR3, taken from reference TRBV7-3 and TRBJ2-3): GAGVSQTPSNKVTEKGKYVELRCDPISGHTALYWYRQSLGQGPEFLIYFQGTGAADDSGLPNDRFFAVRPEGSVSTLKIQRTERGDSAVYLCASSRAGGSTDTQYFGPGTRLTVL.

The chain employs TRBV5-4 and TRBJ1-2; 10 nucleotides match TRBD1. The CDR3 has 17 amino acids. J was trimmed by 7 bases and V by 0 bases; bases with no gene match: 12. The germline CDR1 and CDR2 sequences are SGHNT and YYREEE (reference sequence). The CDR3 is CASSLVSYRTGGFGYTF. CDR3 DNA sequence: TGTGCCAGCAGCTTGGTCTCTTACCGGACAGGGGGTTTTGGCTACACCTTC. Complete variable domain (other parts from reference TRBV5-4 and TRBJ1-2): ETGVTQSPTHLIKTRGQQVTLRCSSQSGHNTVSWYQQALGQGPQFIFQYYREEENGRGNFPPRFSGLQFPNYSSELNVNALELDDSALYLCASSLVSYRTGGFGYTFGSGTRLTVV.